This is a list of T cell receptor beta chains from one sample in a study of cytomegalovirus exposure and HLA in healthy donors. Clones were sequenced by immunoSEQ multiplex PCR, and TCRdb holds only the in-frame ones, with some missing. The sample has 25,000 to 40,000 clones; about 60% are singletons. Input material: PBMCs. Every receptor here comes from a man aged 50-60 years in good health and CMV-seropositive. The CDR3 runs from the conserved cysteine through the conserved F or W. A D gene is named only where the DNA matches it firmly. Only some rows state a clone size, as once, few, many or a class for expanded clones.

D | J | V | length | size | DNA | CDR3
TRBD1 | TRBJ1-2 | TRBV10-3 | 15 | . | TGTGCCATCAGTGAACCCGGGACAGGGGGCTCTGGCTACACCTTC | CAISEPGTGGSGYTF
. | TRBJ1-5 | TRBV30 | 15 | . | TGTGCCTGGAGTGTACGCAGGGGAGAGCGGCAGCCCCAGCATTTT | CAWSVRRGERQPQHF
TRBD1 | TRBJ2-7 | TRBV9 | 14 | . | TGTGCCAGCACCCCGGGACAGGGGGCCTACGAGCAGTACTTC | CASTPGQGAYEQYF
TRBD1 | TRBJ1-1 | TRBV9 | 14 | once | TGTGCCAGCAGCACGTTGACAGGGGGCACTGAAGCTTTCTTT | CASSTLTGGTEAFF
. | TRBJ2-7 | TRBV18 | 14 | . | TGTGCCAGCTCACCACCAATAGGAGGGAACGAGCAGTACTTC | CASSPPIGGNEQYF
TRBD1 | TRBJ1-2 | TRBV4-3 | 15 | few | TGCGCCAGCAGCCAAGGACCCACAGGGGACTATGGCTACACCTTC | CASSQGPTGDYGYTF
. | TRBJ1-6 | TRBV30 | 14 | . | TGTGCCTGGACCGGCGGGGGGGATAATTCACCCCTCCACTTT | CAWTGGGDNSPLHF
. | TRBJ2-5 | TRBV6-5 | 14 | once | TGTGCCAGCAGTTACTGGTCCGAGGCAGAGACCCAGTACTTC | CASSYWSEAETQYF
. | TRBJ1-2 | TRBV28 | 10 | . | TGTGCCAGCGGACTCCCCGGCTACACCTTC | CASGLPGYTF
. | TRBJ2-7 | TRBV30 | 13 | . | TGTGCCTGGAGTGGGGGGCTAGCGGACGAGCAGTACTTC | CAWSGGLADEQYF
. | TRBJ2-1 | TRBV6-6 | 14 | . | TGTGCCAGCAGGCGGGAACCCGAAAACAATGAGCAGTTCTTC | CASRREPENNEQFF
TRBD1 | TRBJ1-5 | TRBV30 | 15 | . | TGTGCCTGGAGCGCGAAGGGGGCGCAGAATATGCCCCAGCATTTT | CAWSAKGAQNMPQHF
. | TRBJ1-1 | TRBV30 | 13 | few | TGTGCCTGGAGCCAATTTCAGGGCACTGAAGCTTTCTTT | CAWSQFQGTEAFF
. | TRBJ2-1 | TRBV5-4 | 12 | . | TGTGCCAGCAGCTTGGTAGCGTCCGAGCAGTTCTTC | CASSLVASEQFF
. | TRBJ2-3 | TRBV6-1 | 16 | . | TGTGCCAGCAGTGAAGCGCTGGGGGGGGCCACGGATACGCAGTATTTT | CASSEALGGATDTQYF
TRBD2 | TRBJ2-7 | TRBV27 | 13 | few | TGTGCCAGCAGTCAGACTAGCAGCTACGAGCAGTACTTC | CASSQTSSYEQYF
. | TRBJ1-5 | TRBV7-7 | 16 | . | TGTGCTAGCAGCTTAAGGTCCCGCAGGGTCAATCAGCCCCAGCATTTT | CASSLRSRRVNQPQHF
TRBD1 | TRBJ1-2 | TRBV9 | 15 | . | TGTGCCAGCAGCCCACGCCGGGACAGGGACTCTGGCTACACCTTC | CASSPRRDRDSGYTF
. | TRBJ1-2 | TRBV28 | 12 | . | TGTGCCAGCAGTCTACCCAACTATGGCTACACCTTC | CASSLPNYGYTF
. | TRBJ1-1 | TRBV2 | 12 | few | TGTGCCAGCATAAGAGTGAACACTGAAGCTTTCTTT | CASIRVNTEAFF
TRBD2 | TRBJ2-3 | TRBV30 | 16 | . | TGTGCCTGGAGTGGGGAGCGGGGGGGTAGCACAGATACGCAGTATTTT | CAWSGERGGSTDTQYF
. | TRBJ1-1 | TRBV28 | 12 | . | TGTGTCGCATTGGGCTGGAACACTGAAGCTTTCTTT | CVALGWNTEAFF
TRBD2 | TRBJ2-1 | TRBV28 | 14 | few | TGTGCCAGCAGTACCGCTAGCGGGTACAATGAGCAGTTCTTC | CASSTASGYNEQFF
. | TRBJ1-1 | TRBV19 | 12 | . | TGTGCCAGTATGGGGAGATGGACTGAAGCTTTCTTT | CASMGRWTEAFF
. | TRBJ2-7 | TRBV5-1 | 13 | . | TGCGCCAGCAGCCGGTCCAGGGGCTACGAGCAGTACTTC | CASSRSRGYEQYF
TRBD2 | TRBJ2-2 | TRBV4-1 | 19 | . | TGCGCCAGCAGCCAACTGGGACTAGCGGGGGGGCCCTCAGACGGGGAGCTGTTTTTT | CASSQLGLAGGPSDGELFF
TRBD1 | TRBJ1-3 | TRBV4-1 | 15 | . | TGCGCCAGCAGCCCTGGACAGGGTTCGGGAAACACCATATATTTT | CASSPGQGSGNTIYF
. | TRBJ1-1 | TRBV10-2 | 14 | . | TGCGCCAGCAGTGAGTCAGGGAGGGACACTGAAGCTTTCTTT | CASSESGRDTEAFF
TRBD1 | TRBJ1-1 | TRBV18 | 15 | . | TGTGCCAGCTCACAAGGACAGGGGATGAACACTGAAGCTTTCTTT | CASSQGQGMNTEAFF